The 4 T cell receptor beta chains below were found in one sample sequenced in a study of control samples from healthy donors and cancer patients. Produced via immunoSEQ multiplex PCR; TCRdb's table is partial and in-frame only. The sample lists 150,000 or so clones; about 87% were seen once. Sequencing was carried out using blood. The receptors here all came from a man between 25 and 39 years old in good health.

The chain joins TRBV7-2 to TRBJ2-1; a weak D match, TRBD2 (5 bases). In germline, CDR1 is SGHTA, CDR2 FQGNSA. The V end was cut by 3 bases, the J end by 2 bases, with 11 bases between. The CDR3 covers 15 residues. CDR3 bases: TGTGCCAGCAGCTTTGACTACCGCCCCTACAATGAGCAGTTCTTC. Encoded protein: CASSFDYRPYNEQFF.

V and J are TRBV7-2 and TRBJ1-1; D uncertain. The CDR3 is 12 residues long. Trimming cost V 2 bases and J 3 bases, with 4 bases left between them. Germline CDR1 reads SGHTA; CDR2 reads FQGNSA. This chain's CDR3 is CASSLQYTEAFF. CDR3 bases: TGTGCCAGCAGCTTACAGTACACTGAAGCTTTCTTT.

The rearrangement uses TRBV7-9 and TRBJ1-6; D is possibly TRBD1 (6 bases). CDR1 and CDR2 from the germline V gene are SEHNR and FQNEAQ (reference sequence). The V end lost 5 bases, the J end lost 5 bases, and 10 bases lay between the germline ends. The CDR3 has 14 amino acids. The CDR3 loop reads CASSLGQNNSPLHF. CDR3 nucleotides: TGTGCCAGCAGCCTCGGACAGAATAATTCACCCCTCCACTTT.

The chain carries TRBV27 and TRBJ2-1; either TRBD1 or TRBD2 may supply D (5 bases each). Germline CDR1 is MNHEY and CDR2 is SMNVEV (reference sequence). Trimming shortened V by 6 bases and J by 6 bases, and 21 bases separated the two germline ends. The CDR3 has 16 residues. CDR3 sequence reads: CASSVPGSVKFNEQFF. The DNA for the CDR3 is TGTGCCAGCAGCGTCCCAGGGAGCGTAAAGTTCAATGAGCAGTTCTTC.